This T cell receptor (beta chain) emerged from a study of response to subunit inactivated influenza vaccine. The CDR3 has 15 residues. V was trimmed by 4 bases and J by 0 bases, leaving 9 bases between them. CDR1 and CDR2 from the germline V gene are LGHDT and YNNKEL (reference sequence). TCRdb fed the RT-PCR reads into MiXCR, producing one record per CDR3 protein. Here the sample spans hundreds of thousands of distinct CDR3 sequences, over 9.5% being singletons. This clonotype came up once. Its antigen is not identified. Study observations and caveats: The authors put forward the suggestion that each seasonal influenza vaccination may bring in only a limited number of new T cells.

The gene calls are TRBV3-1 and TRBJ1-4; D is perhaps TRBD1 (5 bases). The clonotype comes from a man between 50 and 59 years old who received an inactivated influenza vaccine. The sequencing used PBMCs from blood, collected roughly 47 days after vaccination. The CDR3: CASSLDRTTNEKLFF. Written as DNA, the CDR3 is TGTGCCAGCAGCCTCGACAGAACAACTAATGAAAAACTGTTTTTT.